These 15 T cell receptor beta chains share one sample of origin, sequenced in a study of monozygotic twins with cystic fibrosis. The table came from immunoSEQ multiplex PCR; TCRdb's copy has only in-frame clones and leaves some out. This table holds 20,000 or so clones, just under 90% found once. Sequencing was performed on blood. The source of these receptors is a woman in her thirties with cystic fibrosis.

J is TRBJ1-2 and V is TRBV6-5; 9 nucleotides line up with TRBD1. CDR3 size: 14 residues. Germline-derived CDR1 and CDR2 are MNHEY and SVGAGI. The J segment lost 2 bases and the V segment lost 8 bases, leaving 6 bases of the junction unmatched. The CDR3, as DNA: TGTGCCAGCCGTCTCGGGACAGGGAACTATGGCTACACCTTC. Its translation: CASRLGTGNYGYTF.

The chain combines TRBV2 with TRBJ2-7, with D perhaps assigned TRBD1 or TRBD2 (6 bases each). This CDR3 has 13 residues. The ends were cut back, 7 bases at V and 8 bases at J, with 18 bases in the middle. Germline loops: CDR1 SNHLY, CDR2 FYNNEI. The CDR3 is CASTPQGLGQQYF. CDR3 DNA sequence: TGTGCCAGCACCCCACAGGGACTCGGGCAGCAGTACTTC.

The chain employs TRBV6-5 and TRBJ2-3; TRBD2 matches at 13 bases. The CDR3 is 15 residues long. The trim removed 6 bases at V and 7 bases at J, leaving 7 bases unmatched. The V gene's germline CDR1 is MNHEY and CDR2 SVGAGI. CDR3 bases: TGTGCCAGCAGCCTCACTAGCGGGGGGGAATATACGCAGTATTTT. It encodes CASSLTSGGEYTQYF.

This sequence joins TRBV10-3 and TRBJ2-1, with 7 bases matching TRBD1. Looked up from germline, CDR1 is ENHRY and CDR2 is SYGVKD. The CDR3 extends over 14 amino acids. J gave up 2 bases and V 6 bases, and 4 bases lay outside the gene matches. This CDR3 is CAIRTGNTYNEQFF. The CDR3 bases are TGTGCCATCAGGACAGGGAACACCTACAATGAGCAGTTCTTC.

The CDR3 DNA follows: TGCGCCAGCAGCCACGGAGGAGGGGAGACCCAGTACTTC. Amino acid sequence: CASSHGGGETQYF. The chain is built from TRBV5-1 and TRBJ2-5, with D possibly being TRBD2 (6 bases). The germline V and J ends were trimmed by 4 bases and 5 bases, with 12 bases remaining between them. CDR1 and CDR2 from the germline V gene are SGHRS and YFSETQ. The CDR3 spans 13 residues.

This clone has more than one count but fewer than ten. The chain combines TRBV5-1 with TRBJ2-2; D call uncertain. The V gene's germline CDR1 is SGHRS and CDR2 YFSETQ. This CDR3 region has 12 residues. Trimming removed 1 base from V and 7 bases from J, with 5 bases in between. CDR3 sequence (DNA): TGCGCCAGCAGCTTGTTCGGCGGGGAGCTGTTTTTT. Protein: CASSLFGGELFF.

The chain combines TRBV4-2 with TRBJ2-7; 11 bases align to TRBD2. Germline V gives CDR1 LGHNA, CDR2 YNFKEQ. The CDR3 loop spans 18 amino acids. After removal of 1 base from V and 0 bases from J, the junction contained 8 bases not matched to a gene. The chain's CDR3 is CASSQVASGGHSSYEQYF. The CDR3 nucleotides are TGTGCCAGCAGCCAAGTAGCTAGCGGGGGGCACAGCTCCTACGAGCAGTACTTC.

The chain couples TRBV10-1 to TRBJ2-3; 8 nucleotides line up with TRBD2. J was trimmed by 5 bases and V by 3 bases; bases with no gene match: 10. The CDR3 extends over 16 amino acids. Germline assignment: CDR1 WNHNN and CDR2 SYGVQD (reference sequence). The CDR3 DNA sequence: TGCGCCAGCAGTGACCCAGCGGGGGCCTCTCGAGATACGCAGTATTTT. It translates to CASSDPAGASRDTQYF.

The V and J genes are TRBV4-3 and TRBJ1-1; the match to TRBD1 covers 7 bases. With 4 bases clipped from V and 4 bases from J, the junction kept 3 bases outside the gene matches. CDR1 is LGHNA, CDR2 YSLEER, per germline. There are 13 residues in the CDR3. The chain's CDR3 is CASSPQGGTEAFF. CDR3 DNA: TGCGCCAGCAGCCCGCAGGGGGGCACTGAAGCTTTCTTT.

This chain uses TRBV7-6 with TRBJ1-1; D not certain. V lost 3 bases and J lost 5, with 10 bases in between. The germline gives CDR1 SGHVS, CDR2 FNYEAQ. CDR3 length: 13 residues. The CDR3 DNA sequence: TGTGCCAGCAGCTTCGAAGGGAATACTGAAGCTTTCTTT. Translating it yields CASSFEGNTEAFF.

This chain uses TRBV7-9 with TRBJ2-3; D is unresolved. The CDR3 is made up of 16 amino acids. Germline V CDR1 and CDR2: SEHNR, FQNEAQ (reference sequence). Trimming left V 1 base short and J 0 bases short, with 11 bases between. For the CDR3, the DNA is TGTGCCAGCAGCTTAGGTGTTCGGCTTAGCACAGATACGCAGTATTTT. It translates to CASSLGVRLSTDTQYF.

The chain employs TRBV2 and TRBJ2-3; 14 bases are shared with TRBD2. V gave up 5 bases and J gave up 3 bases; unmatched junction bases: 7. Germline values: CDR1 SNHLY, CDR2 FYNNEI. The CDR3 extends over 17 amino acids. As DNA, the CDR3 is TGTGCCAGCAGTTACAGTCGGACTAGCGGGGGGACAGATACGCAGTATTTT. Its translation: CASSYSRTSGGTDTQYF.

V usage is TRBV11-3 and J usage is TRBJ2-1, with 8 bases fitting TRBD2. Trimming took 4 bases from V and 4 from J; bases not matched to a gene: 3. CDR1 is SGHNT and CDR2 is YENEEA in the germline V gene. CDR3 size: 14 residues. The chain's CDR3 is CASSSAGGYNEQFF. CDR3 nucleotide sequence: TGTGCCAGCAGCTCGGCGGGGGGTTACAATGAGCAGTTCTTC.

This chain joins TRBV6-6 and TRBJ2-2; TRBD2 is a possible D gene (5 bases). Trimming stripped 2 bases from V and 5 bases from J, with 9 bases between. The CDR3 contains 14 residues. Germline V lookup: CDR1 MNHNY, CDR2 SVGAGI (reference sequence). The CDR3 DNA reads TGTGCCAGCAGTTACGGCCGGGATACCGGGGAGCTGTTTTTT. Its protein product is CASSYGRDTGELFF.

The chain recombines TRBV7-2 with TRBJ2-7; tentatively, D is TRBD2 (6 bases). Germline lookup yields CDR1 SGHTA and CDR2 FQGNSA. V was clipped by 5 bases and J by 4 bases, with 18 bases between them. CDR3 size: 15 residues. CDR3 protein: CASSLYAGPFYEQYF. The CDR3 region has the DNA TGTGCCAGCAGCCTTTACGCGGGGCCGTTTTACGAGCAGTACTTC.